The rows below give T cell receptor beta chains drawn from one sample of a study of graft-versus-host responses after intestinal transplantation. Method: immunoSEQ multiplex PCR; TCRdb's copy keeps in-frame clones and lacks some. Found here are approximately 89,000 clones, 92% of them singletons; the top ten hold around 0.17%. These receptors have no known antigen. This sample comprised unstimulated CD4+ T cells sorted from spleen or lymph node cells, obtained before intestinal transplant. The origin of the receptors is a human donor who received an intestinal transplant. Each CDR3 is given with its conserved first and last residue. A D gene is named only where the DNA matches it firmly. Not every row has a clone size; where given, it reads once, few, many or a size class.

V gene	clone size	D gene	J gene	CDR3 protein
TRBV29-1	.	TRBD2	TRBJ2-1	CSVSGGTRGYNEQFF
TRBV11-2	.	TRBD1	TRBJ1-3	CASSPGTGENTIYF
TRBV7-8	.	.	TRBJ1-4	CASSSRDANEKLFF
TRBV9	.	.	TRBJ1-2	CASSRQTVGTTNYGYTF
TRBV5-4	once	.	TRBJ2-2	CASSLTIWARDITGELFF
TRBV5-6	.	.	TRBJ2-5	CASSFRWGLPRSQETQYF
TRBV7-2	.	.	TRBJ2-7	CASSPGRGVIKMQYF
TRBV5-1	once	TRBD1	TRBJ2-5	CASSLEGARETQYF
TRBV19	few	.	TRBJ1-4	CASGVGGLFF
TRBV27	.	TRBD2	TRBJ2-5	CASRRLAGGPETQYF
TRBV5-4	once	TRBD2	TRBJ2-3	CASSSGLAGITDTQYF
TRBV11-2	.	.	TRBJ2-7	CASSLDRGNEQYF
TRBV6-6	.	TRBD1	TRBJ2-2	CASRPPGQGTGELFF
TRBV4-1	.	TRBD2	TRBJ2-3	CASSQEAGGVTDTQYF
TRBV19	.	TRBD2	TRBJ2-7	CASSPSGRNYEQYF
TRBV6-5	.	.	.	CASSYSSVTLTYEQYF
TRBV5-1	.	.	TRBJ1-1	CASSLVGTGTEAFF
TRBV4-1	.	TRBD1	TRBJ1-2	CASSQDPRGPSYGYTF
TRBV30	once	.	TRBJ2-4	CAWSVRQVKNIQYF
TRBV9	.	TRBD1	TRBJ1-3	CASSPSRGTGGSGNTIYF
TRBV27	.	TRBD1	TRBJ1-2	CASSLSYRDRDYGYTF
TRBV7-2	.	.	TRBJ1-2	CASSFDLRVNYGYTF
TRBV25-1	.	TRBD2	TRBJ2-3	CASSEGLAGAQDTQYF
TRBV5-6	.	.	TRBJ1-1	CASSLAGGRTDTSLTEAFF
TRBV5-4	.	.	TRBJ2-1	CASSLVWGTTYIDEQFF
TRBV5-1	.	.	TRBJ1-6	CASSLGSSYNSPLHF
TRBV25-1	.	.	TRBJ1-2	CASSDHKPGHFNGYTF